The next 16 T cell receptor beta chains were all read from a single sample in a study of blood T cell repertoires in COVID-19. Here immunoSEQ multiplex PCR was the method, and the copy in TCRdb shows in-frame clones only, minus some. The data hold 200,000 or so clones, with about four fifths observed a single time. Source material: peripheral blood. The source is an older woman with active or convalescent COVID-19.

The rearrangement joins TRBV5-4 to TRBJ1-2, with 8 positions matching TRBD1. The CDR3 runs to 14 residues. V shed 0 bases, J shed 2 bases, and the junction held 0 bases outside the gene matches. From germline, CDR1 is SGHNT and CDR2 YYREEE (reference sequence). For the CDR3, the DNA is TGTGCCAGCAGCTTGGGGACAGGGAACTATGGCTACACCTTC. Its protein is CASSLGTGNYGYTF.

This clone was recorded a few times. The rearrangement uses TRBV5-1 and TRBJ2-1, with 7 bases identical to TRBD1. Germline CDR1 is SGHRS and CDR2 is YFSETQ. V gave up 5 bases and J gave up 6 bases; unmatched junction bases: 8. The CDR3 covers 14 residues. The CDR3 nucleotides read TGCGCCAGCAGTTCAGGGGGTAGTGGCAATGAGCAGTTCTTC. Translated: CASSSGGSGNEQFF.

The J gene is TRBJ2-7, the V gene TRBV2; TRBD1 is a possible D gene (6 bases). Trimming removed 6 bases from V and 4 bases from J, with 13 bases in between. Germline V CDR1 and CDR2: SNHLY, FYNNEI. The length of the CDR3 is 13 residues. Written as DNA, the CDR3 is TGTGCCAGCAGCCGACAGGTCAGTTACGAGCAGTACTTC. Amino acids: CASSRQVSYEQYF.

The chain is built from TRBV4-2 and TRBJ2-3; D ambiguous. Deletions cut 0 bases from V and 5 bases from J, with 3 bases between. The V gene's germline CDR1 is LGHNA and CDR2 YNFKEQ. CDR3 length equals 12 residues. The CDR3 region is CASSQDRDTQYF. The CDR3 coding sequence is TGTGCCAGCAGCCAAGACAGAGATACGCAGTATTTT.

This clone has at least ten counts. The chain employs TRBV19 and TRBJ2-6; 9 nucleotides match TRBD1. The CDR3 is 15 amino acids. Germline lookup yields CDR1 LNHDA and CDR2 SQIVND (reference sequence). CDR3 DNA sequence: TGTGGGGCCGGGACAGGGACCTCTGGGGCCAACGTCCTGACTTTC. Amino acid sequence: CGAGTGTSGANVLTF.

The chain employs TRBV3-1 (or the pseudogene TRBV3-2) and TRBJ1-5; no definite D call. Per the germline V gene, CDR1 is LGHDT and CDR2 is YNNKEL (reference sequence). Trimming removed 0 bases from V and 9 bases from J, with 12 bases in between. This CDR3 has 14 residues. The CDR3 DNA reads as TGTGCCAGCAGCCAAGATTTATTCCTCTCGCCCCAGCATTTT. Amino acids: CASSQDLFLSPQHF.

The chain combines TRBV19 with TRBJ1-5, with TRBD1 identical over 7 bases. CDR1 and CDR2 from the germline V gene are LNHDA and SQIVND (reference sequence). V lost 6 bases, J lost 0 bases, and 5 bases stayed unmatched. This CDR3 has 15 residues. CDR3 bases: TGTGCCAGTAGGACGACAGGGAATAGCAATCAGCCCCAGCATTTT. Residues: CASRTTGNSNQPQHF.

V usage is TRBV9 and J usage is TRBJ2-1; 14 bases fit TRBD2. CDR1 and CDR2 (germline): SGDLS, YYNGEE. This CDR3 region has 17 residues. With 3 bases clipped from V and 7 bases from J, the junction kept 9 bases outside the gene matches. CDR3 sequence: CASSARGLAGGFNEQFF. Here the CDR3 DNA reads TGTGCCAGCAGCGCACGTGGACTAGCGGGAGGTTTTAATGAGCAGTTCTTC.

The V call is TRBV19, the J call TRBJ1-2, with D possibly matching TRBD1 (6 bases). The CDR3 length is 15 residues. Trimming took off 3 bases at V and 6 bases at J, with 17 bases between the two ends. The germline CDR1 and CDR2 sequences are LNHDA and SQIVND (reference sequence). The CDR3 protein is CASSILAGEWDGYTF. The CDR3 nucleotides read TGTGCCAGTAGTATTTTGGCAGGGGAGTGGGATGGCTACACCTTC.

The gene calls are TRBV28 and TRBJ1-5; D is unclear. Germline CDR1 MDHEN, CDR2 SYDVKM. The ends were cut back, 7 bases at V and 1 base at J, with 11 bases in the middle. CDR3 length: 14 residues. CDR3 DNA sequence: TGTGCCAGCACCCGAGGGTCCAGCAATCAGCCCCAGCATTTT. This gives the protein CASTRGSSNQPQHF.

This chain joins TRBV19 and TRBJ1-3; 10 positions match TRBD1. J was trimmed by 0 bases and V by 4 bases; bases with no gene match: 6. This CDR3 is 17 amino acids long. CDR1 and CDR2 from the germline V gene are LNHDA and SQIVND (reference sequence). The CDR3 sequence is CASSTQGQGNSGNTIYF. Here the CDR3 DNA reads TGTGCCAGTAGTACACAGGGACAGGGGAACTCTGGAAACACCATATATTTT.

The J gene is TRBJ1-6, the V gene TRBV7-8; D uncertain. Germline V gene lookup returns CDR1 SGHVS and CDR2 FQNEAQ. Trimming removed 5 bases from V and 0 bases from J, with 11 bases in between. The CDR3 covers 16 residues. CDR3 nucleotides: TGTGCCAGCAGCCGAGCTCCGAGCTCCTATAATTCACCCCTCCACTTT. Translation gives CASSRAPSSYNSPLHF.

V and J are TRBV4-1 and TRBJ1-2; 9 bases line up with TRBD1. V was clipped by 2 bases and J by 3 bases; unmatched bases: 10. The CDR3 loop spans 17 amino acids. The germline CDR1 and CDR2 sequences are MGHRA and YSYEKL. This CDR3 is CASSQSTGGEWDYGYTF. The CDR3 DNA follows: TGCGCCAGCAGCCAAAGCACAGGGGGCGAGTGGGACTATGGCTACACCTTC.

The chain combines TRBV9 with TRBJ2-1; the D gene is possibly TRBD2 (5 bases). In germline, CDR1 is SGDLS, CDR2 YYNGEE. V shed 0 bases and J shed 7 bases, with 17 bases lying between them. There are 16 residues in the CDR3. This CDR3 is CASSVGARAGDNEQFF. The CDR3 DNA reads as TGTGCCAGCAGCGTAGGGGCTCGGGCGGGTGATAATGAGCAGTTCTTC. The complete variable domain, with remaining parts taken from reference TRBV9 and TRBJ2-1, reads DSGVTQTPKHLITATGQRVTLRCSPRSGDLSVYWYQQSLDQGLQFLIQYYNGEERAKGNILERFSAQQFPDLHSELNLSSLELGDSALYFCASSVGARAGDNEQFFGPGTRLTVL.

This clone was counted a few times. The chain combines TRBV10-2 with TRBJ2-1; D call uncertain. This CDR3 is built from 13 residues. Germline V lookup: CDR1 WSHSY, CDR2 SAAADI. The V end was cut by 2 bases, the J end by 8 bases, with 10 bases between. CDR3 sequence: CASSEPLVHEQFF. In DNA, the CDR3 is TGCGCCAGCAGTGAGCCTCTAGTCCATGAGCAGTTCTTC.

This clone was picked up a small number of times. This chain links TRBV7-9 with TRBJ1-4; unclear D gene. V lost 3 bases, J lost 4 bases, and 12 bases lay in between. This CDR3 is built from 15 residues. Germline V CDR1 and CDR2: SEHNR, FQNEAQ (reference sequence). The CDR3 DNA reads TGTGCCAGCAGCTTCCGCGGCCTTAATAATGAAAAACTGTTTTTT. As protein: CASSFRGLNNEKLFF.